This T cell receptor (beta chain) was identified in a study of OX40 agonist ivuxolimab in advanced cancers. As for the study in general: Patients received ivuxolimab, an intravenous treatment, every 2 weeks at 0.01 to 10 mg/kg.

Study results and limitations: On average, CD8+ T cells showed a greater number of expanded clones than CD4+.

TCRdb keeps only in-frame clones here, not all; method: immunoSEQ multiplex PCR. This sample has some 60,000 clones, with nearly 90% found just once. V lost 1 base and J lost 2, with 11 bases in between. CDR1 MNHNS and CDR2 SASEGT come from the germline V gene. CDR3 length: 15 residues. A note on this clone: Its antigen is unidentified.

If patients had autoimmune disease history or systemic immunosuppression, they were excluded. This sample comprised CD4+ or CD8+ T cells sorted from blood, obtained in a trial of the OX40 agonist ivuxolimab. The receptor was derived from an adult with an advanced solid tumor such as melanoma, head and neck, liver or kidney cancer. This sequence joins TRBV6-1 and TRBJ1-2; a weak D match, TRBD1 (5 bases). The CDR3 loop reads CASSEDGDFNYGYTF. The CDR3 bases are TGTGCCAGCAGTGAAGATGGGGACTTCAACTATGGCTACACCTTC.